This T cell receptor (beta chain) was sequenced for a study of chemoradiotherapy in HPV16-positive cancers (dated by TCRdb to between 2021 and 2022). At the level of the whole study: Functional T-cell assays on cells from two HPV16-positive patients defined candidate HPV-specific T-cell clones and common TCR motifs. TCR repertoires from more than 70 patients with HPV-related cancers were then used to track the candidate HPV-specific TCRs and motifs. Whether T-cell immunity against the HPV oncoproteins E6 and E7 changes during chemoradiotherapy and whether survival is affected by this immunity were examined in the study. Findings and caveats that apply to the study as a whole: Only a couple of HPV16-positive patients were used to derive the functional definition of HPV-specific T cells, and the survival association was reported for HPV16-positive patients. Expansion of candidate HPV-specific clones and E7-related TCR motifs was observed in the tumor microenvironment during treatment, whereas no such expansion was observed for non-HPV-specific T cells. In HPV16-positive patients, expansion of HPV-responsive T cells during chemoradiotherapy was found to be associated with improved recurrence-free survival.

Counted from cysteine to phenylalanine, this CDR3 has 13 amino acids. The entry retains the CDR3 DNA only, 39 bases that are in frame from base 1. Reading the germline V gene gives CDR1 SNHLY and CDR2 FYNNEI. The library was made by the immunoSEQ multiplex PCR assay. In TCRdb, the immuneACCESS table is reduced to in-frame sequences with V and J assigned. These tables do not hold every clone; where another copy was compared, an unresolved V gene accounts for under half, and the others remain unexplained. Recorded for this sample are more than 15,000 clones; 75% to 85% of them occurred a single time. The ten top clones hold over 9.5% of the sample. Because repertoires were sampled repeatedly during chemoradiotherapy, clonal expansion in the tumor microenvironment could be followed. On this clone: There is no known antigen for this receptor. No per-base quality is available; no much larger clone lies one base away.

The V and J segments used are TRBV2 and TRBJ2-5; TRBD2 might be the D gene, on 5 matching bases. The end of the DNA is better explained by TRBJ2-7, so the J call may be wrong. The TCR comes from a human donor with HPV-associated anogenital cancer. Sample acquisition took place from a patient who underwent chemoradiotherapy. The sequenced DNA is TGTGCCAGCAGTGGAGGGCAGATCTACGAGCAGTACTTC. The encoded protein is CASSGGQIYEQYF.